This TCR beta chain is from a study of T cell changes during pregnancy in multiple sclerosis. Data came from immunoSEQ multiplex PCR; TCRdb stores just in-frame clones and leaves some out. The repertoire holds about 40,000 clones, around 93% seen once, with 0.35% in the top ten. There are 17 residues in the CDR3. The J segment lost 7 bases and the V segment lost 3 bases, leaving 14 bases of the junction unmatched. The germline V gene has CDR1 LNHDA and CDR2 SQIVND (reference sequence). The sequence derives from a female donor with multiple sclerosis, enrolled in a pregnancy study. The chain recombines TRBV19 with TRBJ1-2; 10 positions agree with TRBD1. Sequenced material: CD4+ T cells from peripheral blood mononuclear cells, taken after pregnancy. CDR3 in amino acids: CASSIYKGQGRRGGYTF. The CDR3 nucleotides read TGTGCCAGTAGTATCTATAAGGGACAGGGGCGGCGTGGTGGCTACACCTTC.